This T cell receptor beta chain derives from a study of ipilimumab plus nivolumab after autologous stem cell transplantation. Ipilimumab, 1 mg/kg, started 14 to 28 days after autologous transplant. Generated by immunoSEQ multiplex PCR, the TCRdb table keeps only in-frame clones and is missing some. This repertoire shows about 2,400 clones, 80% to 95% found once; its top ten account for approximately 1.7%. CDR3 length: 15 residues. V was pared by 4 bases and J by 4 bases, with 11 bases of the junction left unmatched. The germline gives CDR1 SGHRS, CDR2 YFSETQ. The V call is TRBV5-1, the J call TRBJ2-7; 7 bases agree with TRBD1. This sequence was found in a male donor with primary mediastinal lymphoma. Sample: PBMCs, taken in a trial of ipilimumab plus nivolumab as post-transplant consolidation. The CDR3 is CASSPPRDSTYEQYF. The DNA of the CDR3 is TGCGCCAGCAGCCCACCCCGGGACAGCACATACGAGCAGTACTTC.